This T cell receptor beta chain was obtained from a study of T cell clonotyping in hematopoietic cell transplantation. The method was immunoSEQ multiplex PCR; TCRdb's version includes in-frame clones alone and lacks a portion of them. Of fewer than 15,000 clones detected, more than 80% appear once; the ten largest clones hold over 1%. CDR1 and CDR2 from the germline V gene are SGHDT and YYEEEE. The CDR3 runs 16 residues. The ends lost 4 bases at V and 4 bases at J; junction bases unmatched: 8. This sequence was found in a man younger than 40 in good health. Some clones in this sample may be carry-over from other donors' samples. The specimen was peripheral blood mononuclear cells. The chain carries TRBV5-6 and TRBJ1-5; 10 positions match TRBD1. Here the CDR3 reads CASSRDRGLGNQPQHF. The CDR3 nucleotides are TGTGCCAGCAGCCGCGACAGGGGGCTAGGGAATCAGCCCCAGCATTTT.